This TCR beta chain was captured in a study of T cell changes during pregnancy in multiple sclerosis. Clones were read by immunoSEQ multiplex PCR, and TCRdb kept only the in-frame ones, dropping some. This sample has 20,000 to 30,000 clones, with roughly 90% found just once. Trimming took off 4 bases at V and 2 bases at J, with 16 bases between the two ends. There are 15 residues in the CDR3. Germline CDR1 SGHDT, CDR2 YYEEEE. Material: CD8+ T cells from peripheral blood mononuclear cells, obtained in the third trimester of pregnancy. The gene calls are TRBV5-6 and TRBJ2-7, with a possible D match to TRBD1 (5 bases). The receptor was derived from a female donor in good health, enrolled as a control in a pregnancy study. In DNA form, the CDR3 reads TGTGCCAGCAGCCCGATAGGGGAAGGAACCTACGAGCAGTACTTC. It codes for CASSPIGEGTYEQYF.